This paragraph covers one T cell receptor (beta chain) sequence. The data were obtained in a study of blood T cell repertoires in COVID-19. Overall study: Donors of Cohort 3 who recovered were those that had two negative PCRs, clearance, or symptom resolution. Sample material is recorded as cDNA or gDNA derived from T cells, B-cell-depleted T cells, or PBMCs.

In the original analysis: Amplification with reference gene primers provided the estimates of nucleated cell counts. Sequenced by immunoSEQ multiplex PCR; TCRdb stores in-frame clones only, minus some. That table supplies the V and J calls and clone size; D and trimming were determined from the DNA. The sample lists a few hundred thousand clones, 80% to 90% seen once, with 3% to 3.5% in the top ten. This sequence was found in a woman aged 45-60 years in a cohort exposed to, infected with or recovered from COVID-19 (not recorded which). The source material was PBMCs or T cells enriched from blood (not recorded which).

The CDR3: CASSFFSSGQGASGYTF. DNA for the CDR3: TGTGCCAGCAGTTTCTTCAGCTCGGGACAGGGGGCTAGTGGCTACACCTTC. The V and J genes are TRBV28 and TRBJ1-2, with 12 bases identical to TRBD1. V dropped 3 bases and J dropped 7; count of bases not matched to a gene: 12. This CDR3 is built from 17 residues. CDR1 is MDHEN, CDR2 SYDVKM, per germline.